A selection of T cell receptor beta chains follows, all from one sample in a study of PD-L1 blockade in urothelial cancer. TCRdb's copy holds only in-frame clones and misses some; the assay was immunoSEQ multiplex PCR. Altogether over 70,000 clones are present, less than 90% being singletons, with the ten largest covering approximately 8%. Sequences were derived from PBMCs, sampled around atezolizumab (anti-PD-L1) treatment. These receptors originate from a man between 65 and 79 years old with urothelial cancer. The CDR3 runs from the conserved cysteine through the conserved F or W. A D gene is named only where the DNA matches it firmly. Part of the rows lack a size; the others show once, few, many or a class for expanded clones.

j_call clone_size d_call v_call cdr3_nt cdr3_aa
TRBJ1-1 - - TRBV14 TGTGCCAGCAGCTCACAAGGGGGGGGAACTGAAGCTTTCTTT CASSSQGGGTEAFF
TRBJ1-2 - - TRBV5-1 TGCGCCAGCAGCTTGACGCTACTTGATGGCTACACCTTC CASSLTLLDGYTF
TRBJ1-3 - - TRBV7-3 TGTGCCAGCAGCCCCTCCTCGGCCTCGGGAGGAAACACCATATATTTT CASSPSSASGGNTIYF
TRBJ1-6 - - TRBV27 TGTGCCAGCAGTCCGAGACGACTCACTGGCCCAAATAATTCACCCCTCCACTTT CASSPRRLTGPNNSPLHF
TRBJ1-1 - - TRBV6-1 TGTGCCAGCAGGTCAGGGAACACTGAAGCTTTCTTT CASRSGNTEAFF
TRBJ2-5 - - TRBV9 TGTGCCAGCAGCGTAGGCCCAACGGGGGAGGAGACCCAGTACTTC CASSVGPTGEETQYF
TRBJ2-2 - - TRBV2 TGTGCCAGCAGGAGGGGGACCGGGGAGCTGTTTTTT CASRRGTGELFF
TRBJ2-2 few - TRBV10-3 TGTGCCATCAGGGCCACCGGGGAGCTGTTTTTT CAIRATGELFF
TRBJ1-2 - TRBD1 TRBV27 TGTGCCAGCAGTCGGGACAGGAACTATGGCTACACCTTC CASSRDRNYGYTF
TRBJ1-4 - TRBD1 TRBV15 TGTGCCACCAGCCCCGGTGGGACAGGGCTTGAAAAACTGTTTTTT CATSPGGTGLEKLFF
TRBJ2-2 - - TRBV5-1 TGCGCCAGTACGGAGGCGAACACCGGGGAGCTGTTTTTT CASTEANTGELFF
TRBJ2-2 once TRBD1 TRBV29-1 TGCAGCGCCGGGACAGCCAAAGACACCGGGGAGCTGTTTTTT CSAGTAKDTGELFF
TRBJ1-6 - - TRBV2 TGTGCCAGCAGTGAAACGGGGGGAGGACCCCTCCACTTT CASSETGGGPLHF
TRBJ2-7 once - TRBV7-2 TGTGCCAGCAGCTTGGAGCGGGTCTACGAGCAGTACTTC CASSLERVYEQYF
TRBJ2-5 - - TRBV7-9 TGTGCCAGCAGCTTAAGGGGGGGGCAGGGTTCGGAGACCCAGTACTTC CASSLRGGQGSETQYF
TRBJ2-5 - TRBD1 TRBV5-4 TGTGCCAGCAAGTCTAAAACAGGGGGCGGACAAGAGACCCAGTACTTC CASKSKTGGGQETQYF
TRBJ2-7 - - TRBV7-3 TGTGCCAGCAGCCCCCAGGGACGGGAGTTTGACGAGCAGTACTTC CASSPQGREFDEQYF
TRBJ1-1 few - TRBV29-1 TGCAGCGTTGCTGGGGCGCGGGGCACTGAAGCTTTCTTT CSVAGARGTEAFF
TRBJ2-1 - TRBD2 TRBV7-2 TGTGCCAGCAGCTTACAAGCGGGATCATACAATGAGCAGTTCTTC CASSLQAGSYNEQFF
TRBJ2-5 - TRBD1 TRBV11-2 TGTGCCAGCAGCTTTAACAGGGGAGAGACCCAGTACTTC CASSFNRGETQYF
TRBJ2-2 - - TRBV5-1 TGCGCCAGCAGCTTCGATGGACGCGGAGGCGGGGAGCTGTTTTTT CASSFDGRGGGELFF
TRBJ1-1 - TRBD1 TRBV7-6 TGTGCCAGCAGCTTGACAGGGGTGAACACTGAAGCTTTCTTT CASSLTGVNTEAFF
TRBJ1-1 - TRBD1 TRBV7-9 TGTGCCAGCAGCTTGGGGGACAGAAACACTGAAGCTTTCTTT CASSLGDRNTEAFF
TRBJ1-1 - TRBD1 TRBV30 TGTGCCTGGAGGGAACGGGACAGGGCCACTGAAGCTTTCTTT CAWRERDRATEAFF
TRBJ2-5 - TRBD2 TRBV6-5 TGTGCCAGCAGTTACCTAGCGGGAGGGGGGGGGACCCAGTACTTC CASSYLAGGGGTQYF
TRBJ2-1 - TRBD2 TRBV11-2 TGTGCCAGCAGCTTAGATCCAACTCTAGCGGGAGGCTACAATGAGCAGTTCTTC CASSLDPTLAGGYNEQFF
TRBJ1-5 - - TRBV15 TGTGCCACCGGGGGGTACAGCAATCAGCCCCAGCATTTT CATGGYSNQPQHF